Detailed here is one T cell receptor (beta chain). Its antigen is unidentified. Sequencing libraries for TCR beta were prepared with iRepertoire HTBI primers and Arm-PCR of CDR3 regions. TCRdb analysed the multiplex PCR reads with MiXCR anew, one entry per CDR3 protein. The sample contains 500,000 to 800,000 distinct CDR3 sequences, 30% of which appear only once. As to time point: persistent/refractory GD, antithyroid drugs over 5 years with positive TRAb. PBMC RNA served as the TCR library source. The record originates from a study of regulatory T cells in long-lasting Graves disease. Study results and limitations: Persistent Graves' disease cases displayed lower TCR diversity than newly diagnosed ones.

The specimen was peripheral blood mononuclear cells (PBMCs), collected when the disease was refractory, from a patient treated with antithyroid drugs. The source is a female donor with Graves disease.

The CDR3 coding sequence is TGTGCCAGCAGCTTCGACCTAGCGGGAGGGTCCTACAATGAGCAGTTCTTC. This translates into CASSFDLAGGSYNEQFF. This chain uses TRBV7-9 with TRBJ2-1, with 12 nucleotides matching TRBD2. Germline CDR1 is SEHNR and CDR2 is FQNEAQ (reference sequence). The CDR3 covers 17 residues. J gave up 1 base and V 3 bases, and 4 bases lay outside the gene matches.